This T cell receptor (beta chain) appears in the sequencing data of a study of blood T cells in healthy people across ages. This clonotype has only a few counts. Its antigen is currently unknown. V lost 1 base and J lost 5, with 11 bases in between. CDR1 is SNHLY, CDR2 FYNNEI, per germline. There are 14 residues in the CDR3. Next came a second PCR, run for about 6 to 11 cycles, which used a sample-barcoded 5' primer along with a J-beta primer mix. TCRdb reanalysed the 5' RACE reads using MiXCR and keeps one entry per CDR3 protein. The data contain about 800,000 distinct CDR3 sequences, roughly 25% of them singletons. Findings of the study overall: Measured against age, TCR beta diversity per million T cells decreased in a roughly linear manner.

These same records also appear under a second study, on T cells of mothers and their children.

The TCR comes from a boy aged 5 to 17 in good health. The rearrangement joins TRBV2 to TRBJ2-5, with D hard to call. The material sequenced was blood. In nucleotides, the CDR3 is TGTGCCAGCAGTGAAGGGACGACCGGGGAGACCCAGTACTTC. It is translated as CASSEGTTGETQYF.